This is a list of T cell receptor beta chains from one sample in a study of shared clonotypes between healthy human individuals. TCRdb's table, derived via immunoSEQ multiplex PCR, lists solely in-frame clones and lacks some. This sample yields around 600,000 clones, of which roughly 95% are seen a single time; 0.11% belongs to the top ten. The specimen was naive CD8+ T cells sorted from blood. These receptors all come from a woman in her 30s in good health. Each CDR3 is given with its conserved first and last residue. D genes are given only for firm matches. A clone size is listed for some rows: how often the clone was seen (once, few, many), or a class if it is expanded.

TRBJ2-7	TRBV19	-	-	CASSIPDGYEQYF	TGTGCCAGTAGTATCCCGGATGGGTACGAGCAGTACTTC
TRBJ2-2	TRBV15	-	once	CATSRELRGGNTGELFF	TGTGCCACCAGCAGAGAGCTAAGGGGCGGGAACACCGGGGAGCTGTTTTTT
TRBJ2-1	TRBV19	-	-	CASSTTGYPYNEQFF	TGTGCCAGTAGTACCACAGGGTACCCCTACAATGAGCAGTTCTTC
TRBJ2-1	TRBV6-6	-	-	CASSSLAREQFF	TGTGCCAGCAGTTCTCTAGCGCGTGAGCAGTTCTTC
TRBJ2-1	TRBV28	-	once	CASSLYREASSYNEQFF	TGTGCCAGCAGTTTATACCGCGAGGCAAGCTCCTACAATGAGCAGTTCTTC
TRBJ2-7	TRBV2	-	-	CASDLGVVYEQYF	TGTGCCAGCGATCTTGGTGTTGTCTACGAGCAGTACTTC
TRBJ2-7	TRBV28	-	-	CASSTGLVYEQYF	TGTGCCAGCAGTACAGGGCTCGTCTACGAGCAGTACTTC
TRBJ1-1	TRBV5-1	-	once	CASSWWRSGTEAFF	TGCGCCAGCAGCTGGTGGAGATCGGGCACTGAAGCTTTCTTT
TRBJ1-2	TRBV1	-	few	CTSSQSGTGTNYGYTF	TGCACCAGCAGCCAATCCGGGACAGGGACCAACTATGGCTACACCTTC
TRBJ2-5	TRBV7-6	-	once	CASSYEVWETQYF	TGTGCCAGCAGCTACGAGGTTTGGGAGACCCAGTACTTC
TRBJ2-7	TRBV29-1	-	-	CSVDPRGGGHEQYF	TGCAGCGTTGACCCCAGGGGAGGGGGCCACGAGCAGTACTTC
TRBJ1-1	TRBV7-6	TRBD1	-	CASSFGDRNTEAFF	TGTGCCAGCAGCTTCGGGGACAGAAACACTGAAGCTTTCTTT
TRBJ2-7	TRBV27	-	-	CASSTGTAGSYEQYF	TGTGCCAGCAGTACCGGGACCGCGGGGTCCTACGAGCAGTACTTC
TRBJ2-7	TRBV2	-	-	CASSEALTAFVQYF	TGTGCCAGCAGTGAAGCGTTGACCGCTTTCGTGCAGTACTTC
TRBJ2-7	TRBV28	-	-	CASSLSDSYEQYF	TGTGCCAGCAGTTTATCAGACAGTTACGAGCAGTACTTC
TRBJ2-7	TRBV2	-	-	CASSEAGDSYEQYF	TGTGCCAGCAGTGAAGCAGGGGACTCCTACGAGCAGTACTTC
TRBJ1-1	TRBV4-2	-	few	CASSQGTEAFF	TGTGCCAGCAGCCAGGGGACTGAAGCTTTCTTT
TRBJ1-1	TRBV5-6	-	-	CASSLTGPVTGTEAFF	TGTGCCAGCAGCTTGACAGGGCCAGTGACGGGCACTGAAGCTTTCTTT
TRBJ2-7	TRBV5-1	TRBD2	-	CASSYSGGAIFPDYEQYF	TGCGCCAGCAGCTATAGCGGGGGAGCGATTTTTCCTGACTACGAGCAGTACTTC
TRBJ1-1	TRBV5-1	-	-	CASSSDRDLSGAFF	TGCGCCAGCAGCTCTGACCGGGACCTCAGTGGGGCTTTCTTT
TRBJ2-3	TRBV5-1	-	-	CASSPGLSQSDTQYF	TGCGCCAGCAGCCCGGGACTCTCCCAATCAGATACGCAGTATTTT
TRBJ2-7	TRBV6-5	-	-	CASSYHSTYEQYF	TGTGCCAGCAGTTACCACAGTACCTACGAGCAGTACTTC
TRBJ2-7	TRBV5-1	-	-	CASSLEGAPQDEQYF	TGCGCCAGCAGCTTGGAAGGGGCTCCTCAGGACGAGCAGTACTTC
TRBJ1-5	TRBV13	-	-	CASSLGQAQPQHF	TGTGCCAGCAGCTTAGGGCAGGCTCAGCCCCAGCATTTT
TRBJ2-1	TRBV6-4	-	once	CARTPLTEQFF	TGTGCCAGAACCCCCCTGACCGAGCAGTTCTTC
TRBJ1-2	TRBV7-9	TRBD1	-	CASSGRDSTYGYTF	TGTGCCAGCAGCGGACGGGACAGCACCTATGGCTACACCTTC
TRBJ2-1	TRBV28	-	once	CATRQSSGNEQFF	TGTGCCACGCGCCAAAGCAGTGGCAATGAGCAGTTCTTC
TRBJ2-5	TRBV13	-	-	CASSLGVEETQYF	TGTGCCAGCAGCTTAGGTGTAGAAGAGACCCAGTACTTC
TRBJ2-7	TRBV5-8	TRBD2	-	CASSLGSGNHYEQYF	TGTGCCAGCAGCTTGGGTAGCGGGAACCATTACGAGCAGTACTTC
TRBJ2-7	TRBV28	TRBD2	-	CASTVAGSYEQYF	TGTGCCAGCACCGTAGCGGGAAGCTACGAGCAGTACTTC
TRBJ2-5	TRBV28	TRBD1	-	CASSFRDRGWETQYF	TGTGCCAGCAGTTTCCGGGACAGGGGGTGGGAGACCCAGTACTTC
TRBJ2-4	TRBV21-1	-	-	CASRDRALYLLAKNIQYF	TGTGCCAGCAGGGACAGGGCCCTATACCTTTTAGCCAAAAACATTCAGTACTTC
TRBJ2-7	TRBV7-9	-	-	CASSFGARRTGKGPEQYF	TGTGCCAGCAGCTTTGGCGCGAGACGTACAGGAAAGGGGCCCGAGCAGTACTTC
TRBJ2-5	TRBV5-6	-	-	CASSLTNQETQYF	TGTGCCAGCAGCCTGACTAACCAAGAGACCCAGTACTTC
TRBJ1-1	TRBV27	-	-	CASSLRTQGTEAFF	TGTGCCAGCAGTTTAAGAACTCAGGGCACTGAAGCTTTCTTT
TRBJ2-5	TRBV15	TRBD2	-	CATSPGGGETQYF	TGTGCCACCAGCCCGGGGGGGGGAGAGACCCAGTACTTC
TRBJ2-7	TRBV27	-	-	CASSLGGRSYEQYF	TGTGCCAGCAGTTTGGGTGGCAGGAGTTACGAGCAGTACTTC
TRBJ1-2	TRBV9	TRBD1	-	CASKGTGYDYGYTF	TGTGCCAGCAAGGGGACAGGGTATGACTATGGCTACACCTTC
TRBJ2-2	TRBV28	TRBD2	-	CASTLPGGRGTGELFF	TGTGCCAGCACCCTTCCGGGGGGTCGGGGCACCGGGGAGCTGTTTTTT
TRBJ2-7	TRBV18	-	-	CASSRYEEGRTEQYF	TGTGCCAGCTCACGCTACGAGGAGGGTAGGACCGAGCAGTACTTC
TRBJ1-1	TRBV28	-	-	CASSLRWTVSSEAFF	TGTGCCAGCAGCCTTCGGTGGACCGTATCCAGTGAAGCTTTCTTT
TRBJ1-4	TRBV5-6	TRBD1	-	CASSSAAGGWYEKLFF	TGTGCCAGCAGCTCGGCGGCAGGGGGCTGGTATGAAAAACTGTTTTTT
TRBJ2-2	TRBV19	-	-	CASTGANTGELFF	TGTGCCAGTACGGGTGCGAACACCGGGGAGCTGTTTTTT
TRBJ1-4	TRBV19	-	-	CASGGGAMEGEKLFF	TGTGCCAGCGGCGGGGGGGCGATGGAGGGAGAAAAACTGTTTTTT
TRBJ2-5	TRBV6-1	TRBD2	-	CASRPDLAGQETQYF	TGTGCCAGCAGGCCCGATCTAGCGGGACAAGAGACCCAGTACTTC
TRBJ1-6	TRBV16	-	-	CASSQSGTASPLHF	TGTGCCAGCAGCCAATCGGGGACCGCGTCACCCCTCCACTTT
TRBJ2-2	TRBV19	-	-	CASSIDLSNTGELFF	TGTGCCAGTAGTATAGATCTAAGTAACACCGGGGAGCTGTTTTTT
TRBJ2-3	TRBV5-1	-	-	CASSSTDKPPDTQYF	TGCGCCAGCAGCTCGACCGACAAACCCCCAGATACGCAGTATTTT
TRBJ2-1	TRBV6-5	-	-	CASSYGGAGEQFF	TGTGCCAGCAGTTACGGGGGGGCAGGTGAGCAGTTCTTC
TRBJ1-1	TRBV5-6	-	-	CASSLEGNGEAFF	TGTGCCAGCAGCTTGGAGGGGAATGGTGAAGCTTTCTTT
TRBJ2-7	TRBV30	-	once	CAWSVEVLYEQYF	TGTGCCTGGAGTGTGGAGGTACTCTACGAGCAGTACTTC
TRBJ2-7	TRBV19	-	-	CASSTDPLGTYEQYF	TGTGCCAGTAGTACCGACCCATTGGGGACCTACGAGCAGTACTTC
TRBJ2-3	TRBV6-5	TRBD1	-	CASRPGQGTWEQYF	TGTGCCAGCAGGCCGGGACAGGGGACATGGGAGCAGTATTTT
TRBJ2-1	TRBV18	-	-	CASSFPGGPLIYNEQFF	TGTGCCAGCTCCTTCCCCGGGGGGCCGCTGATTTACAATGAGCAGTTCTTC
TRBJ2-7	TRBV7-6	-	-	CASSFRPAASSYEQYF	TGTGCCAGCAGCTTTCGTCCGGCAGCCAGCTCCTACGAGCAGTACTTC
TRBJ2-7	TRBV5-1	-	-	CASSLDMSGAEQYF	TGCGCCAGCAGCTTGGATATGTCAGGGGCCGAGCAGTACTTC
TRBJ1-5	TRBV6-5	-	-	CASSDDQPQHF	TGTGCCAGCAGTGACGATCAGCCCCAGCATTTT
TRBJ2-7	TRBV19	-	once	CASSMGRAHEQYF	TGTGCCAGTAGTATGGGGCGCGCCCACGAGCAGTACTTC